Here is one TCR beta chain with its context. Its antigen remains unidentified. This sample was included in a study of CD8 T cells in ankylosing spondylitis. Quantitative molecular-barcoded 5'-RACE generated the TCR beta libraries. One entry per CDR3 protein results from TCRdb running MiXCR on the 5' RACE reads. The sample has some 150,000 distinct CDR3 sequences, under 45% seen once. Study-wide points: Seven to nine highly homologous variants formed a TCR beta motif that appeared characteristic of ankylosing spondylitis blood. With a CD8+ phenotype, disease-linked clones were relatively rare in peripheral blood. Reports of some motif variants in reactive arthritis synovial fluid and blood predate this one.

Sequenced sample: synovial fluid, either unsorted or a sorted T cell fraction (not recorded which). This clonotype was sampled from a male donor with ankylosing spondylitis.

CDR3 region: CRAVGQGSSGFDSPLHF. The CDR3 nucleotides are TGCAGGGCAGTGGGACAGGGCTCTAGCGGATTCGATTCACCCCTCCACTTT. V and J are TRBV20-1 and TRBJ1-6; 9 bases align to TRBD1. The germline V gene encodes CDR1 DFQATT and CDR2 SNEGSKA (reference sequence). The CDR3 is 17 residues long.